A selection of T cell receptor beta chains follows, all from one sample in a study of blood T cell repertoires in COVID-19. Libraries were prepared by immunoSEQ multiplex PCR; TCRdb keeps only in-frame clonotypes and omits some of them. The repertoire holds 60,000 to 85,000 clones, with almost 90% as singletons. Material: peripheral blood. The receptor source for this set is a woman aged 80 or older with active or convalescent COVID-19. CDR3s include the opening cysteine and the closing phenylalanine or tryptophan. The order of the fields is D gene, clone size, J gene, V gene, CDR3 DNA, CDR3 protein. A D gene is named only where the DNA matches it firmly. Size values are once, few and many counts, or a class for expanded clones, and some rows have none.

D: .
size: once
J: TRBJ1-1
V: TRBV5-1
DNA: TGCGCCAGCAGCCCCGGGTCCCCGTTCACTGAAGCTTTCTTT
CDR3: CASSPGSPFTEAFF

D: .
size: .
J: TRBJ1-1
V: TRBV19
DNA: TGTGCCAGTAGCCTGGGCAGGGGAACTGAAGCTTTCTTT
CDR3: CASSLGRGTEAFF

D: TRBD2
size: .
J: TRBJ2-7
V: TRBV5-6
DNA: TGTGCCAGCAGGAAAGCGGGAGGAGGGTACTACGAGCAGTACTTC
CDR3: CASRKAGGGYYEQYF

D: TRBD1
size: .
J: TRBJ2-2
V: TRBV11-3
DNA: TGTGCCAGCCGACAGGGTAGCACCGGGGAGCTGTTTTTT
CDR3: CASRQGSTGELFF

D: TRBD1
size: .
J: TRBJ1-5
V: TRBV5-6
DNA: TGTGCCAGCAGCTTGTATGGGACAGGACTCAATCAGCCCCAGCATTTT
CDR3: CASSLYGTGLNQPQHF

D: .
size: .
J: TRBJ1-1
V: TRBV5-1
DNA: TGCGCCAGCAGTTTACAGGGTCACACTGAAGCTTTCTTT
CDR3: CASSLQGHTEAFF

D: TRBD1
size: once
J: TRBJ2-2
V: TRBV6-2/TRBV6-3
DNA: TGTGCCAGCAGTTTCATCTCCGGGACAGTTGGCCCTAACACCGGGGAGCTGTTTTTT
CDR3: CASSFISGTVGPNTGELFF

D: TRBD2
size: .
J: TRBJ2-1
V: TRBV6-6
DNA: TGTGCCAGCAGCCGAACTAGCGGGCTGTCGTTAAGCTCCTACAATGAGCAGTTCTTC
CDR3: CASSRTSGLSLSSYNEQFF

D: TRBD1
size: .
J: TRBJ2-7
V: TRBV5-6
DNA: TGTGCCAGCAGCTACCGGGACAGAACCTACGAGCAGTACTTC
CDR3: CASSYRDRTYEQYF

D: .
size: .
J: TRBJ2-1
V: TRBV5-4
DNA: TGTGCCAGCAGCTCTCCCTCCCGCTACAATGAGCAGTTCTTC
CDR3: CASSSPSRYNEQFF

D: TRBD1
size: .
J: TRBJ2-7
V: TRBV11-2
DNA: TGTGCCAGCAGCCGACAGGGGTACGAGCAGTACTTC
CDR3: CASSRQGYEQYF

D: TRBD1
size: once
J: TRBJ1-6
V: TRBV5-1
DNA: TGCGCCAGCAGCGTGGGGACAGCCGCTGGGAATAATTCACCCCTCCACTTT
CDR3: CASSVGTAAGNNSPLHF

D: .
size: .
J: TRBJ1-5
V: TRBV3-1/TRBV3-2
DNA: TGTGCCAGCAGCCCCGGGAGTCGTGGCAATCAGCCCCAGCATTTT
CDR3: CASSPGSRGNQPQHF

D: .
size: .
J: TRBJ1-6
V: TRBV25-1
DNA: TGTGCCAGCAGTTATCGGACTTTTTCACCCCTCCACTTT
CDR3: CASSYRTFSPLHF

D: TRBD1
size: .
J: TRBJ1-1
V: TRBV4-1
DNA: TGCGCCAGCAGCCCCCTGACAGGGGAGGTTGAAGCTTTCTTT
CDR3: CASSPLTGEVEAFF

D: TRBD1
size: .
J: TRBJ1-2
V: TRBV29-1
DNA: TGCAGCGTTGGACAGGGTTCGGGCTATGGCTACACCTTC
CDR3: CSVGQGSGYGYTF

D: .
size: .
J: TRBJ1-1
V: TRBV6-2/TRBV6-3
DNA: TGTGCCAGCAGTTACTCAGGGGAGGACACTGAAGCTTTCTTT
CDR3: CASSYSGEDTEAFF

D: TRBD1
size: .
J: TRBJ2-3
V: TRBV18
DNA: TGTGCCAGCTCACCATACAGGGGGACAGATACGCAGTATTTT
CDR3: CASSPYRGTDTQYF

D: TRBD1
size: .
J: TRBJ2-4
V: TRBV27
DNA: TGTGCCAGCAGTTCCGGCAGGGGGCAGGCCAAAAACATTCAGTACTTC
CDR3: CASSSGRGQAKNIQYF

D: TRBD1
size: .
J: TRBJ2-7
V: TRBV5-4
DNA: TGTGCCAGCAGCCAACAGGGGGGTTCGTGGGAGCAGTACTTC
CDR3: CASSQQGGSWEQYF

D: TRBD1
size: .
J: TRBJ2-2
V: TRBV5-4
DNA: TGTGCCAGCACCAACACACACGGGACAGGGTATCCCGGGGAGCTGTTTTTT
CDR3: CASTNTHGTGYPGELFF

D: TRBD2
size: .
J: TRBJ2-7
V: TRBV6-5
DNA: TGTGCCAGCAGCCGGGAACTAGCGGGAGAGCAGTACTTC
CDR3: CASSRELAGEQYF

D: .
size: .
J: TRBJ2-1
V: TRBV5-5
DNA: TGTGCCAGCAGCCAAGGACAGCCCCGCTCCTACAATGAGCAGTTCTTC
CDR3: CASSQGQPRSYNEQFF

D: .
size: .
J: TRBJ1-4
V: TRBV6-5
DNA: TGTGCCAGCAGTTACTCGAGAGGGTATAAACTGTTTTTT
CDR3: CASSYSRGYKLFF

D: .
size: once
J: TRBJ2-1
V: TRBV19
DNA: TGTGCCAGTAGAGGAGGCAATGAGCAGTTCTTC
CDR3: CASRGGNEQFF

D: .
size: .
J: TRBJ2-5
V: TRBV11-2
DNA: TGTGCCAGCAGCCCGAGCGGGGAGACCCAGTACTTC
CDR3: CASSPSGETQYF

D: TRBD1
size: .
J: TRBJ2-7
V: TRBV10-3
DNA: TGTGCCACTGGACAGGTGGACGAGCAGTACTTC
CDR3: CATGQVDEQYF

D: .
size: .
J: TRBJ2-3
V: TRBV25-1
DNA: TGTGCCAGCAGTGAATATATAGGGGGAGATACGCAGTATTTT
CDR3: CASSEYIGGDTQYF

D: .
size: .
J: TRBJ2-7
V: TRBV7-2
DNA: TGTGCCAGCAGCGCTCCGACTAGGGTCGAGCAGTACTTC
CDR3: CASSAPTRVEQYF

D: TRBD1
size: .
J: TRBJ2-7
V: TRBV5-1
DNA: TGCGCCAGCAGCTCCGGGACAGTGGGGGTCACCGAGCAGTACTTC
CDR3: CASSSGTVGVTEQYF

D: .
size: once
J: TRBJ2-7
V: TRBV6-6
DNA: TGTGCCAGCAGTTACTCTCAAATCGGGGTTTCCGGCGAGCAGTACTTC
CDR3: CASSYSQIGVSGEQYF

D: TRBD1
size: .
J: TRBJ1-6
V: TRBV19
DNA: TGTGCCAGTAGTATTAGGACAGGAAATTCACCCCTCCACTTT
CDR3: CASSIRTGNSPLHF

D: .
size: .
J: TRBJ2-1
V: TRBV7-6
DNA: TGTGCCAGCAGCCCAATCAACCCCAGCTCCTACAATGAGCAGTTCTTC
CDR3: CASSPINPSSYNEQFF

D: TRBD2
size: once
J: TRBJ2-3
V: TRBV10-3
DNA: TGTGCCATCAGTGGGGACAGGGGTGCCGGGACTAGCGGGGGCACAGATACGCAGTATTTT
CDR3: CAISGDRGAGTSGGTDTQYF

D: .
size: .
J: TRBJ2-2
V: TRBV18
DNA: TGTGCCAGCTCACCGCGGGACCGAGCGAACACCGGGGAGCTGTTTTTT
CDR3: CASSPRDRANTGELFF

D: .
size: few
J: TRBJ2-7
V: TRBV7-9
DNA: TGTGCCAGCAGCCCGTTGGTCTCAAATACTTACGAGCAGTACTTC
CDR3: CASSPLVSNTYEQYF

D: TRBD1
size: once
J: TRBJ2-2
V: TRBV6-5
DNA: TGTGCCAGCAGGGGACAGATGAACACCGGGGAGCTGTTTTTT
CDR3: CASRGQMNTGELFF

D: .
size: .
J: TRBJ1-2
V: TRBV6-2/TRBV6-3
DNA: TGTGCCAGCAGCTCCAGGGATGGCTACACCTTC
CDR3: CASSSRDGYTF

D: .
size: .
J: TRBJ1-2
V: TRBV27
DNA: TGTGCCAGCAGTTTATCGAGGATGCGTGGCTACACCTTC
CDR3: CASSLSRMRGYTF

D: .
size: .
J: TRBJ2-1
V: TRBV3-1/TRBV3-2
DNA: TGTGCCAGCAGCCCGAGGGGGAGCTCCTACAATGAGCAGTTCTTC
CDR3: CASSPRGSSYNEQFF

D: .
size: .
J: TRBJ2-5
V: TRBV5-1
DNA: TGCGCCAGCAGCTTGGAGGGGCAAGAGACCCAGTACTTC
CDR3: CASSLEGQETQYF

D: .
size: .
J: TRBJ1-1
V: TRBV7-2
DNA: TGTGCCAGCAGCTTAGCCCGGGGGGCGGTCACTGAAGCTTTCTTT
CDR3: CASSLARGAVTEAFF

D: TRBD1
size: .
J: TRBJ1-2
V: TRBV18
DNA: TGTGCCAGCTCACCAGAGGTGTTAAGGACAGGCGGTGGCTACACCTTC
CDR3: CASSPEVLRTGGGYTF

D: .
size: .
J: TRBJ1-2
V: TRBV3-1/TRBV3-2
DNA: TGTGCCAGCAGCCAAGTCTCAGGAGGCTACACCTTC
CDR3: CASSQVSGGYTF

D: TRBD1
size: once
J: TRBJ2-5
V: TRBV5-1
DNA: TGCGCCAGCAGCTTCCTACAGGGGGCCGGGGAGACCCAGTACTTC
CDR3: CASSFLQGAGETQYF

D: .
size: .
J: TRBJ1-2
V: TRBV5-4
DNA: TGTGCCAGCAGCGGCGACAGGTGGAGCTATGGCTACACCTTC
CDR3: CASSGDRWSYGYTF

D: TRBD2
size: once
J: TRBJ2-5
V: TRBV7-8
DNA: TGTGCCAGCAGCTTAGCCAGGCTAGCGGGGGTAGAGACCCAGTACTTC
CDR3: CASSLARLAGVETQYF

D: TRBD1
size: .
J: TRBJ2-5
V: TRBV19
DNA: TGTGCCAGTAGTACCGGGACAGGGAAGGGAGAGACCCAGTACTTC
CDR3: CASSTGTGKGETQYF